The 7 T cell receptor beta chains in this list originate from one sample, sequenced in a study of blood T cell repertoires in COVID-19. Measured with immunoSEQ multiplex PCR; TCRdb has only the in-frame clones, and not every one. This sample yields more than 300,000 clones, of which roughly 89% are seen a single time; over 8.5% belongs to the top ten. The sample taken for sequencing was PBMCs or T cells enriched from blood (not recorded which). These receptors came from a woman in her 30s who had recovered from COVID-19.

The rearrangement joins TRBV9 to TRBJ2-7, with 7 positions matching TRBD2. Germline assignment: CDR1 SGDLS and CDR2 YYNGEE. CDR3 length: 15 residues. The ends lost 0 bases at V and 6 bases at J; junction bases unmatched: 9. The CDR3 loop is CASSVVPGRPREQYF. CDR3 DNA: TGTGCCAGCAGCGTAGTTCCCGGGAGGCCCCGCGAGCAGTACTTC.

This chain connects TRBV7-3 to TRBJ1-1; TRBD1 is a possible D gene (5 bases). The germline V gene has CDR1 SGHTA and CDR2 FQGTGA. The length of the CDR3 is 12 residues. Trimming shortened V by 4 bases and J by 5 bases, and 8 bases separated the two germline ends. CDR3 bases: TGTGCCAGCAGCTCCGGGGGGACTGAAGCTTTCTTT. It is translated as CASSSGGTEAFF.

V is TRBV6-5 and J is TRBJ1-2; possible D gene TRBD1, 5 bases. The CDR3 has 15 residues. Trimming removed 5 bases from V and 0 bases from J, with 13 bases in between. The germline V gene has CDR1 MNHEY and CDR2 SVGAGI. The CDR3 coding sequence is TGTGCCAGCAGTCGACGGACAAGCTCTAACTATGGCTACACCTTC. Translating it yields CASSRRTSSNYGYTF.

This clone was counted between two and nine times. The chain couples TRBV29-1 to TRBJ2-2; TRBD2 matches 14 bases. Germline CDR1 and CDR2: SQVTM and ANQGSEA. The J segment lost 6 bases and the V segment lost 7 bases, leaving 4 bases of the junction unmatched. The CDR3 is made up of 14 amino acids. The chain's CDR3 is CSGGTSGSSGELFF. In DNA, the CDR3 is TGCAGCGGGGGGACTAGCGGGAGTTCCGGGGAGCTGTTTTTT.

V is TRBV11-3 and J is TRBJ2-2, with D possibly being TRBD1 (5 bases). V lost 6 bases, J lost 1 base, and 9 bases lay in between. CDR1 is SGHNT, CDR2 YENEEA, per germline. The CDR3 has 14 amino acids. The DNA of the CDR3 is TGTGCCAGCAGTGACAGATGGAACACCGGGGAGCTGTTTTTT. The encoded protein is CASSDRWNTGELFF.

This chain connects TRBV6-2 or TRBV6-3 to TRBJ2-7; 11 nucleotides line up with TRBD2. Unmatched junction bases numbered 10, after V lost 4 bases and J lost 5 bases. Germline V gives CDR1 MNHEY, CDR2 SVGEGT. The CDR3 runs to 16 residues. Here the CDR3 DNA reads TGTGCCAGCAGTTTTCTTAATAGCGGGAGGGAGGACGAGCAGTACTTC. It translates to CASSFLNSGREDEQYF.

The chain couples TRBV7-9 to TRBJ2-3, with TRBD2 matching over 7 bases. J gave up 5 bases and V 3 bases, and 5 bases lay outside the gene matches. Germline V lookup: CDR1 SEHNR, CDR2 FQNEAQ (reference sequence). This CDR3 is 14 amino acids long. Written as DNA, the CDR3 is TGTGCCAGCAGCTTGGGAGGGTCGGGAGATACGCAGTATTTT. This encodes CASSLGGSGDTQYF.